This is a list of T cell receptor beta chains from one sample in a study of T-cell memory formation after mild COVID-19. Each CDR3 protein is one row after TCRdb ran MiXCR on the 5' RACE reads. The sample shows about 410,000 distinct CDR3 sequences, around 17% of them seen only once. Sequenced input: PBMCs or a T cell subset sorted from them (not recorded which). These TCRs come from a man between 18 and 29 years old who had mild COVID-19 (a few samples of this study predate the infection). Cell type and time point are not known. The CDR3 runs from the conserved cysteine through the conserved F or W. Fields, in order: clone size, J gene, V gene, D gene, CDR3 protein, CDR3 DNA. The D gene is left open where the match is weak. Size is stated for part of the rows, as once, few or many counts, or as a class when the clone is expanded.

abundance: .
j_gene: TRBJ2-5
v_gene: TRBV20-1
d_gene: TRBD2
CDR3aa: CSARDGTSILETQYF
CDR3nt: TGCAGTGCTAGAGATGGGACTAGTATTTTAGAGACCCAGTACTTC

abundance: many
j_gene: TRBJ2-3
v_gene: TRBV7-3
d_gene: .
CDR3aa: CASSLQADTQYF
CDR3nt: TGTGCCAGCAGCTTACAGGCCGATACGCAGTATTTT

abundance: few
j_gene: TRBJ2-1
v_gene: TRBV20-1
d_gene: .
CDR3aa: CSALRGAISYNEQFF
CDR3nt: TGCAGTGCTCTCCGGGGGGCTATCTCCTACAATGAGCAGTTCTTC

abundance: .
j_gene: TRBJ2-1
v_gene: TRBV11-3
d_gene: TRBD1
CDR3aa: CASSSMTGGGNEQFF
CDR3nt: TGTGCCAGCAGCTCCATGACAGGGGGCGGGAATGAGCAGTTCTTC

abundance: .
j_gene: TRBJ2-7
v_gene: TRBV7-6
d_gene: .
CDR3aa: CASSKLEDYEQYF
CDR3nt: TGTGCCAGCAGCAAACTAGAAGACTACGAGCAGTACTTC

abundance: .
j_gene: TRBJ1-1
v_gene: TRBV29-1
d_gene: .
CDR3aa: CSVVKRGVAFF
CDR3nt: TGCAGCGTTGTAAAAAGGGGCGTAGCTTTCTTT

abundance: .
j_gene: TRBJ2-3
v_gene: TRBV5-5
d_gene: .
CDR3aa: CASRRTATDTQYF
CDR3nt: TGTGCCAGCAGAAGGACAGCCACAGATACGCAGTATTTT

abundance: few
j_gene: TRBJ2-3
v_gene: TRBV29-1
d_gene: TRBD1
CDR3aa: CSLGGTGADTQYF
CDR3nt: TGCAGCCTTGGCGGGACAGGGGCAGATACGCAGTATTTT

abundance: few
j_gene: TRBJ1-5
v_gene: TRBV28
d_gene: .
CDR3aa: CASSPDIGIQPQHF
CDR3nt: TGTGCCAGCAGTCCTGACATTGGAATTCAGCCCCAGCATTTT

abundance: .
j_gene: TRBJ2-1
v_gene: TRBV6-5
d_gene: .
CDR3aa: CASSYGPSSYNEQFF
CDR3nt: TGTGCCAGCAGTTACGGTCCAAGCTCATACAATGAGCAGTTCTTC

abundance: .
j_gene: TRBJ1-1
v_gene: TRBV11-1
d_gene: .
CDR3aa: CASRDLDSEAFF
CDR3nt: TGTGCCAGCAGAGACCTGGACAGTGAAGCTTTCTTT

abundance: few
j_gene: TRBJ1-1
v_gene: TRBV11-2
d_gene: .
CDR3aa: CASRRSGGMNTEAFF
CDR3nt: TGTGCCAGCAGGCGGAGCGGGGGCATGAACACTGAAGCTTTCTTT

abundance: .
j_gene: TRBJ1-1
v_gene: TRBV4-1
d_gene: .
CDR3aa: CASSQAKDWSEAFF
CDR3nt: TGCGCCAGCAGCCAAGCCAAAGACTGGTCTGAAGCTTTCTTT

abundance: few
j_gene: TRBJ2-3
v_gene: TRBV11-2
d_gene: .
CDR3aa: CASSLNRGDTQYF
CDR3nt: TGTGCCAGCAGCTTAAATAGGGGAGATACGCAGTATTTT

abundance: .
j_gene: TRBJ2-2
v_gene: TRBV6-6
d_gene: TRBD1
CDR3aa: CAIGRGSTGELFF
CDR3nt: TGTGCCATCGGCAGGGGGAGCACCGGGGAGCTGTTTTTT

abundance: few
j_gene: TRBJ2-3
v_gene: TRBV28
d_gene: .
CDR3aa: CASSLVGLQTDTQYF
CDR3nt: TGTGCCAGCAGTTTAGTAGGGCTTCAGACAGATACGCAGTATTTT

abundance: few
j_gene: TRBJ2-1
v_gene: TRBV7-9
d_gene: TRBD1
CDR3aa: CASSLMGQGNEQFF
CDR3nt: TGTGCCAGCAGCTTAATGGGACAGGGGAATGAGCAGTTCTTC

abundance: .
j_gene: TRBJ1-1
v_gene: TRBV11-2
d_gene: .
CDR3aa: CASSLGFGRGVHTEAFF
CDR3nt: TGTGCCAGCAGCTTAGGTTTCGGCCGCGGTGTTCACACTGAAGCTTTCTTT

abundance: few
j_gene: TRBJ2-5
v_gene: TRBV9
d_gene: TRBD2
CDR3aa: CASSRGRPGGETQYF
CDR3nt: TGTGCCAGCAGCAGGGGACGCCCGGGGGGAGAGACCCAGTACTTC

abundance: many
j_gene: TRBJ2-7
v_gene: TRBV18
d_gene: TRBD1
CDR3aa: CASSGTAYEQYF
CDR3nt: TGTGCCAGCTCAGGGACAGCGTACGAGCAGTACTTC

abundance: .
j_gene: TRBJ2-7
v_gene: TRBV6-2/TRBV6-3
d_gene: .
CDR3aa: CASSYFLRGYEQYF
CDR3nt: TGTGCCAGCAGTTACTTTCTCCGGGGGTACGAGCAGTACTTC

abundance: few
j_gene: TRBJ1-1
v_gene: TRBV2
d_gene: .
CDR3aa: CASSVRSRDTEAFF
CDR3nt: TGTGCCAGCAGTGTTCGGAGCCGGGACACTGAAGCTTTCTTT

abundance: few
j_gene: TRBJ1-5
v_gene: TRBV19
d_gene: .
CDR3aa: CASRRQFRSNQPQHF
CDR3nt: TGTGCCAGTCGAAGACAGTTCCGGAGCAATCAGCCCCAGCATTTT

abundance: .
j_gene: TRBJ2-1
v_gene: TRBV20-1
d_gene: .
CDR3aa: CSNLLRREQFF
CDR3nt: TGCAGTAACCTTTTAAGGCGGGAGCAGTTCTTC

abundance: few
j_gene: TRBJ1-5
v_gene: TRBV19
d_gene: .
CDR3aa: CASKFGGYSNQPQHF
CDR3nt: TGTGCCAGTAAATTCGGAGGATATAGCAATCAGCCCCAGCATTTT

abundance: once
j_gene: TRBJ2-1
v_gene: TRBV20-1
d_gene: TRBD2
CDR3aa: CSARERGGHYNEQFF
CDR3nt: TGCAGTGCTAGAGAGCGGGGGGGACACTACAATGAGCAGTTCTTC

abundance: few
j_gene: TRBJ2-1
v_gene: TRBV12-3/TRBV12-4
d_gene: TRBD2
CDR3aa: CASSGLAGGRSSYNEQFF
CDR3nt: TGTGCCAGCAGTGGACTAGCGGGGGGCCGGAGCTCCTACAATGAGCAGTTCTTC

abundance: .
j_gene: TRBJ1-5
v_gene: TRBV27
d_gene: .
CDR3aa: CASSSTGGGRSNQPQHF
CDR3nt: TGTGCCAGCAGTTCCACGGGTGGAGGGCGTAGCAATCAGCCCCAGCATTTT

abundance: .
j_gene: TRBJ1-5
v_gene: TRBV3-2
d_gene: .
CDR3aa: CASSQVRGGCQPQHF
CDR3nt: TGTGCCAGCAGCCAAGTCCGGGGTGGGTGTCAGCCCCAGCATTTT

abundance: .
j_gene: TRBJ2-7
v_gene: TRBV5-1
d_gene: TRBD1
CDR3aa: CASSPSGTVYEQYF
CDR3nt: TGCGCCAGCAGCCCCAGTGGGACAGTCTACGAGCAGTACTTC

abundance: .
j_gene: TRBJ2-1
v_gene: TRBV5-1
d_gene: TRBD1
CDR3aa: CASSNLPGQGNNEQFF
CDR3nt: TGCGCCAGCAGCAACTTACCGGGACAGGGGAACAATGAGCAGTTCTTC

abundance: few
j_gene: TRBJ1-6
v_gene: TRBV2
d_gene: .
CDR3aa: CASSETQYSPLHF
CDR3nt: TGTGCCAGCAGTGAAACCCAATATTCACCCCTCCACTTT

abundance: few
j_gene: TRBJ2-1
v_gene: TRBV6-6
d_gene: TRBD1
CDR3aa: CAISTGANNEQFF
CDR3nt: TGTGCCATCAGCACAGGGGCCAACAATGAGCAGTTCTTC

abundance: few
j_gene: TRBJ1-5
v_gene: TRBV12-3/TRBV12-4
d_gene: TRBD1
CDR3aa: CASSEDRKGDQPQHF
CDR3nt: TGTGCCAGCAGCGAGGACAGGAAAGGGGATCAGCCCCAGCATTTT

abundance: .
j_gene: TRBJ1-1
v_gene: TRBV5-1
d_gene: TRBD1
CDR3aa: CASSPGQVPTEAFF
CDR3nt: TGCGCCAGCAGCCCCGGACAGGTTCCCACTGAAGCTTTCTTT

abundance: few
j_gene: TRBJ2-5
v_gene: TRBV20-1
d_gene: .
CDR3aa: CSATPRETQYF
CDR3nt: TGCAGTGCTACCCCCAGAGAGACCCAGTACTTC

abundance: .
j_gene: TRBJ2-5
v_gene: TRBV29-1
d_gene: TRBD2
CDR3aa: CSVESVASGGGQETQYF
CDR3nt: TGCAGCGTTGAATCTGTAGCTAGCGGGGGTGGCCAAGAGACCCAGTACTTC

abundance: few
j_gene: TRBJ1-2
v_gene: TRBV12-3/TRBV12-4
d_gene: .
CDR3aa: CASSLTGGYTF
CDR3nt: TGTGCCAGCAGTTTGACAGGAGGCTACACCTTC

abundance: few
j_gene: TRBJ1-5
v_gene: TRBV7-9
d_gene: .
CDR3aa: CASSADGRNQPQHF
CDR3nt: TGTGCCAGCAGCGCGGACGGACGTAATCAGCCCCAGCATTTT

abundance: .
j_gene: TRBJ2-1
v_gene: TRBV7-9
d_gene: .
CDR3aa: CASSLEPAGVPYNEQFF
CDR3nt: TGTGCCAGCAGCCTGGAACCTGCAGGGGTTCCCTACAATGAGCAGTTCTTC

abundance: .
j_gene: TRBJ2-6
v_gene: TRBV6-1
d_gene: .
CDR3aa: CASSESTSGANVLTF
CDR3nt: TGTGCCAGCAGTGAATCAACCTCTGGGGCCAACGTCCTGACTTTC

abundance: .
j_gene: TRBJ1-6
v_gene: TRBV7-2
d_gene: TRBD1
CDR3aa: CASSLSRQGARWSSPLHF
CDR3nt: TGTGCCAGCAGCTTGTCCCGACAGGGGGCTAGGTGGAGTTCACCCCTCCACTTT

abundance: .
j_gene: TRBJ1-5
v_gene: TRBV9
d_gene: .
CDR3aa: CASSIMPNQPQHF
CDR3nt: TGTGCCAGCAGTATTATGCCCAATCAGCCCCAGCATTTT

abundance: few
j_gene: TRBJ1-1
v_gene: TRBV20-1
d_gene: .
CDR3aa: CSARRPTVEAFF
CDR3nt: TGCAGTGCTAGGAGACCGACAGTCGAAGCTTTCTTT

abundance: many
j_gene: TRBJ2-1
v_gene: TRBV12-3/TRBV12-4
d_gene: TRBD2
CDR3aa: CASSFQRGVSYNEQFF
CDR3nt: TGTGCCAGCAGTTTTCAGCGGGGGGTCTCCTACAATGAGCAGTTCTTC

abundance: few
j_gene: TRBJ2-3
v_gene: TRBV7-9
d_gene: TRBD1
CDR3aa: CASRDRSTDTQYF
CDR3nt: TGTGCCAGCAGGGACAGGAGCACAGATACGCAGTATTTT

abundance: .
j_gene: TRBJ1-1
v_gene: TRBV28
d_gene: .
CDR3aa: CASSLSQGRTEAFF
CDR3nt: TGTGCCAGCAGTTTATCTCAGGGTAGAACTGAAGCTTTCTTT

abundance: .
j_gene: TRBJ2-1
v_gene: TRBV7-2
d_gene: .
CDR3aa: CASSSGLVGGNEQFF
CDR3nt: TGTGCCAGCAGCTCAGGACTTGTCGGAGGAAATGAGCAGTTCTTC

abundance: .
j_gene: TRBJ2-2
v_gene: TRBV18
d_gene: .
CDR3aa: CASSPPYGRDTGELFF
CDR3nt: TGTGCCAGCTCCCCACCTTACGGACGGGACACCGGGGAGCTGTTTTTT

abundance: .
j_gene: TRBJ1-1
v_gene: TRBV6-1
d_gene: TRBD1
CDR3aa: CASSERGLETEAFF
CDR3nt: TGTGCCAGCAGTGAAAGGGGGCTGGAGACTGAAGCTTTCTTT

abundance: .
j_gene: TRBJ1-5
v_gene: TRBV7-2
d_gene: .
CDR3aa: CATKGVGNQPQHF
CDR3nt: TGTGCAACCAAGGGGGTAGGCAATCAGCCCCAGCATTTT